The next 8 T cell receptor beta chains were all read from a single sample in a study of early T cells in non-severe SARS-CoV-2 infection. TCRdb re-analysed the 5' RACE reads in MiXCR, keeping a single row per CDR3 protein. The repertoire holds 40,000 to 50,000 distinct CDR3 sequences, with less than 8.5% as singletons. The sample taken for sequencing was whole blood. These receptors originate from an adult who was a healthcare worker with PCR-confirmed SARS-CoV-2 infection or an uninfected control (not recorded which).

Turning to this clonotype: A single base separates this from a much larger clone, so it may be a read error. The chain carries TRBV7-6 and TRBJ2-1; TRBD2 matches 9 bases. Germline V gene lookup returns CDR1 SGHVS and CDR2 FNYEAQ. The CDR3 totals 18 residues. CDR3 sequence (DNA): TGTGCCAGCAGCTTAAGTGGGGCTTGGGGACTAGCCCGTAATGAGCAGTCCTTC. The encoded protein is CASSLSGAWGLARNEQSF.

Only one count was recorded for this clonotype. The chain joins TRBV7-9 to TRBJ2-7; D remains ambiguous. CDR3 size: 14 residues. Germline CDR1 and CDR2: SEHNR and FQNEAQ (reference sequence). Between the trimmed V and J ends, which lost 5 bases and 0 bases, there was a span of 11 bases. CDR3 in amino acids: CASSISQSSYEQYF. The CDR3 coding sequence is TGTGCCAGCAGCATTTCACAGAGCTCCTACGAGCAGTACTTC.

This clonotype was counted only a few times. The genes are TRBV4-1 and TRBJ2-7; D gene ambiguous. The length of the CDR3 is 15 residues. CDR1 and CDR2 (germline): MGHRA, YSYEKL. Trimming left V 0 bases short and J 2 bases short, with 11 bases between. CDR3 residues: CASSQDNLDTYEQYF. The CDR3 DNA reads as TGCGCCAGCAGCCAAGACAATTTGGATACCTACGAGCAGTACTTC.

In this sample, this clonotype turned up a few times. V is TRBV12-3 or TRBV12-4 and J is TRBJ1-2, with D maybe TRBD1 (5 bases). Deletions cut 6 bases from V and 7 bases from J, with 15 bases between. The CDR3 has 13 amino acids. The CDR3 region is CASSGTQGFGYTF. Written as DNA, the CDR3 is TGTGCCAGCAGCGGAACTCAGGGATTTGGCTACACCTTC.

The rearrangement uses TRBV5-1 and TRBJ2-5; D call uncertain. The V end was cut by 0 bases, the J end by 4 bases, with 13 bases between. The CDR3 is 15 residues long. The germline V gene encodes CDR1 SGHRS and CDR2 YFSETQ. Written as DNA, the CDR3 is TGCGCCAGCAGCTTGGCCGGCGTGCAACTAGAGACCCAGTACTTC. Its translation is CASSLAGVQLETQYF.

This chain connects TRBV5-1 to TRBJ2-3; TRBD1 matches at 7 bases. From germline, CDR1 is SGHRS and CDR2 YFSETQ. The CDR3 is 17 residues long. J was trimmed by 1 base and V by 4 bases; bases with no gene match: 12. The CDR3 loop reads CASSVLTGTVGTDTQYF. The CDR3 nucleotides read TGCGCCAGCAGCGTACTCACCGGGACAGTAGGCACAGATACGCAGTATTTT.

This clonotype came up a few times. This sequence joins TRBV5-1 and TRBJ2-1, with 10 bases identical to TRBD2. The germline V gene encodes CDR1 SGHRS and CDR2 YFSETQ. The length of the CDR3 is 15 residues. V dropped 6 bases and J dropped 3; count of bases not matched to a gene: 6. The CDR3 sequence: CASNSGTSDYNEQFF. The CDR3 coding sequence is TGCGCCAGCAACTCCGGGACTAGCGACTACAATGAGCAGTTCTTC.

This clonotype occurred many times. This rearrangement joins TRBV6-5 to TRBJ2-7, with 11 bases identical to TRBD2. V trimming: 5 bases; J trimming: 1 base; junction bases outside the gene matches: 7. The germline V gene encodes CDR1 MNHEY and CDR2 SVGAGI. CDR3 length: 16 residues. The CDR3 sequence is CASSDLLAGDSYEQYF. The CDR3 bases are TGTGCCAGCAGTGACTTACTAGCGGGGGATTCCTACGAGCAGTACTTC.